The next 27 T cell receptor beta chains were all read from a single sample in a study of early T cells in non-severe SARS-CoV-2 infection. A single record per CDR3 protein comes from TCRdb applying MiXCR to the 5' RACE reads. The sample records tens of thousands of distinct CDR3 sequences, approximately 4.6% being singletons. Material: whole blood. These receptors all stem from an adult who was a healthcare worker with PCR-confirmed SARS-CoV-2 infection or an uninfected control (not recorded which).

The chain joins TRBV7-9 to TRBJ1-4; D ambiguous. The V and J ends lost 0 bases and 5 bases respectively, with 4 bases between them. The CDR3 totals 13 residues. CDR1 is SEHNR and CDR2 is FQNEAQ in the germline V gene (reference sequence). The CDR3, as DNA: TGTGCCAGCAGCTTAGCTGTGAATGAAAAACTGTTTTTT. As protein: CASSLAVNEKLFF.

There are many counts of this clonotype. The chain links TRBV5-1 to TRBJ2-1; D ambiguous. This CDR3 region has 16 residues. Trimming took 0 bases from V and 0 from J, leaving 10 bases between them. Germline CDR1 and CDR2: SGHRS and YFSETQ. The CDR3 DNA reads TGCGCCAGCAGCTTGGGGTTTAAAAGCTCCTACAATGAGCAGTTCTTC. Encoded protein: CASSLGFKSSYNEQFF.

This clonotype was counted ten times or more. V is TRBV7-2 and J is TRBJ2-5, with no clear D. Looked up from germline, CDR1 is SGHTA and CDR2 is FQGNSA. CDR3 size: 13 residues. V lost 2 bases, J lost 2 bases, and 6 bases lay in between. The CDR3: CASSLISQETQYF. Written as DNA, the CDR3 is TGTGCCAGCAGCTTAATCAGTCAAGAGACCCAGTACTTC.

This clonotype was seen only a few times. The CDR3 DNA sequence: TGCAGTGCTAGGGGACGGGGGGGCAATAATGAGCAGTTCTTC. Translation: CSARGRGGNNEQFF. The V and J genes are TRBV20-1 and TRBJ2-1, with 8 bases fitting TRBD2. CDR1 and CDR2 from the germline V gene are DFQATT and SNEGSKA (reference sequence). V was pared by 3 bases and J by 7 bases, with 8 bases of the junction left unmatched. The CDR3 spans 14 residues.

This clonotype was detected many times. The chain recombines TRBV19 with TRBJ2-1; TRBD2 matches at 7 bases. Germline CDR1 reads LNHDA; CDR2 reads SQIVND (reference sequence). The CDR3 is made up of 14 amino acids. V lost 4 bases, J lost 0 bases, and 0 bases stayed unmatched. CDR3 in amino acids: CASSSGSSYNEQFF. For the CDR3, the DNA is TGTGCCAGTAGTAGCGGGAGCTCCTACAATGAGCAGTTCTTC.

This clonotype has at least ten counts. The V gene is TRBV27, the J gene TRBJ1-1, with no clear D. The V end lost 7 bases, the J end lost 4 bases, and 16 bases lay between the germline ends. The germline V gene encodes CDR1 MNHEY and CDR2 SMNVEV (reference sequence). The CDR3 sequence is 14 residues long. The CDR3 nucleotides read TGTGCCAGCACCACCAACGCAAGGGTCACTGAAGCTTTCTTT. Translated, it gives CASTTNARVTEAFF.

This clonotype was counted at least ten times. This CDR3 reads CASSLLLYNEQFF. The DNA of the CDR3 is TGTGCCAGCAGCCTTCTCCTCTACAATGAGCAGTTCTTC. V gene TRBV7-9 combines with J gene TRBJ2-1; unclear D gene. CDR1 and CDR2 (germline): SEHNR, FQNEAQ (reference sequence). V was shortened by 5 bases and J by 3 bases, with 8 bases between the two germline ends. The CDR3 covers 13 residues.

This clonotype was recorded at least ten times. The chain employs TRBV7-2 and TRBJ1-4; possible D gene TRBD1, 6 bases. CDR1 is SGHTA, CDR2 FQGNSA, per germline. Deletions cut 5 bases from V and 8 bases from J, with 15 bases between. There are 14 residues in the CDR3. The CDR3 is CASSPDRNPEKLFF. CDR3 nucleotide sequence: TGTGCCAGCAGCCCCGACAGGAATCCGGAAAAACTGTTTTTT.

This clonotype was counted ten times or more. J is TRBJ1-6 and V is TRBV2, with a tentative D call TRBD1 (6 bases). In germline, CDR1 is SNHLY, CDR2 FYNNEI. The V and J ends lost 4 bases and 7 bases respectively, with 11 bases between them. The CDR3 contains 14 residues. CDR3 nucleotide sequence: TGTGCCAGCAGTGGAGACAGGCCCAATTCACCCCTCCACTTT. Its protein product is CASSGDRPNSPLHF.

The table lists this clonotype with many counts. This chain joins TRBV19 and TRBJ2-1, with D possibly matching TRBD2 (6 bases). There are 12 residues in the CDR3. In germline, CDR1 is LNHDA, CDR2 SQIVND (reference sequence). The CDR3 nucleotides read TGTGTCACTTCTAGCGCCTACAATGAGCAGTTCTTC. It encodes CVTSSAYNEQFF.

This clonotype appeared many times. The V gene is TRBV7-2, the J gene TRBJ2-7, with unresolved D. The CDR3 has 13 amino acids. Germline assignment: CDR1 SGHTA and CDR2 FQGNSA. V lost 4 bases and J 3 bases, leaving 10 bases between the germline ends. CDR3 DNA sequence: TGTGCCAGCAGCTCAGCCTGGAGCTACGAGCAGTACTTC. Translation: CASSSAWSYEQYF.

This clonotype showed up just a few times. The V call is TRBV2, the J call TRBJ1-4; no reliable D call. V lost 7 bases and J lost 7, with 16 bases in between. CDR3 length: 14 residues. The germline CDR1 and CDR2 sequences are SNHLY and FYNNEI. CDR3 residues: CASTPEERSEKLFF. The CDR3, as DNA: TGTGCCAGCACGCCCGAAGAGCGGAGTGAAAAACTGTTTTTT.

This clonotype was observed at least ten times. V usage is TRBV5-6 and J usage is TRBJ1-1; D unresolved. The CDR3 totals 13 residues. The germline gives CDR1 SGHDT, CDR2 YYEEEE. Between the trimmed V and J ends, which lost 1 base and 0 bases, there was a span of 4 bases. The CDR3 DNA follows: TGTGCCAGCAGCTTGACCTTGAACACTGAAGCTTTCTTT. Translation: CASSLTLNTEAFF.

This clonotype has ten or more counts. The J gene is TRBJ2-1, the V gene TRBV29-1; D is possibly TRBD2 (6 bases). CDR1 is SQVTM, CDR2 ANQGSEA, per germline. The CDR3 contains 15 residues. Deletions cut 6 bases from V and 0 bases from J, with 15 bases between. CDR3: CSVSPSALSYNEQFF. The DNA of the CDR3 is TGCAGCGTCAGCCCTAGCGCACTCTCCTACAATGAGCAGTTCTTC.

This clonotype came up many times. The V and J genes are TRBV3-1 and TRBJ2-2; TRBD2 matches 10 bases. Germline assignment: CDR1 LGHDT and CDR2 YNNKEL (reference sequence). The CDR3 sequence is 12 residues long. Trimming took 4 bases from V and 17 from J; bases not matched to a gene: 7. The chain's CDR3 is CASSLGLAAFFF. The CDR3, as DNA: TGTGCCAGCAGCCTAGGACTAGCGGCCTTCTTTTTT.

This clonotype showed up just a few times. The CDR3 protein is CAWGAMYQETQYF. The DNA of the CDR3 is TGTGCCTGGGGGGCAATGTACCAAGAGACCCAGTACTTC. The J gene is TRBJ2-5, the V gene TRBV30; tentative D call: TRBD1 (5 bases). V lost 5 bases and J 0 bases, leaving 10 bases between the germline ends. Germline CDR1 is GTSNPN and CDR2 is SVGIG (reference sequence). This CDR3 contains 13 residues. Full variable domain (missing parts from reference TRBV30 and TRBJ2-5): SQTIHQWPATLVQPVGSPLSLECTVEGTSNPNLYWYRQAAGRGLQLLFYSVGIGQISSEVPQNLSASRPQDRQFILSSKKLLLSDSGFYLCAWGAMYQETQYFGPGTRLLVL.

This clonotype was counted many times. The chain combines TRBV14 with TRBJ1-1; 7 bases match TRBD1. V dropped 2 bases and J dropped 5; count of bases not matched to a gene: 8. CDR3 length: 15 residues. Germline assignment: CDR1 SGHDN and CDR2 FVKESK. The CDR3 sequence is CASSQIGGGRTEAFF. The CDR3 nucleotides are TGTGCCAGCAGCCAAATAGGGGGCGGGCGGACTGAAGCTTTCTTT.

This clonotype was counted many times. CDR3 residues: CASSLRGALSYEQYF. DNA for the CDR3: TGTGCCAGCAGTTTAAGGGGGGCTCTTTCCTACGAGCAGTACTTC. The chain carries TRBV28 and TRBJ2-7; D might be TRBD1 or TRBD2, each matching 6 bases. The CDR3 covers 15 residues. Trimming took off 2 bases at V and 1 base at J, with 12 bases between the two ends. Per germline, CDR1 MDHEN and CDR2 SYDVKM.

This clonotype showed up many times. This chain connects TRBV20-1 to TRBJ1-5, with 8 bases identical to TRBD1. V dropped 3 bases and J dropped 7; count of bases not matched to a gene: 5. Germline V gene data show CDR1 as DFQATT and CDR2 as SNEGSKA (reference sequence). This CDR3 spans 13 amino acids. For the CDR3, the DNA is TGCAGTGCTAGCGGACAGGGAGGACAGCCCCAGCATTTT. This codes for CSASGQGGQPQHF.

This clonotype was counted at least ten times. Here the CDR3 reads CSVGAGAHYEQYF. CDR3 bases: TGCAGCGTCGGGGCCGGGGCCCACTACGAGCAGTACTTC. The chain joins TRBV29-1 to TRBJ2-7, with D perhaps matching TRBD1 or TRBD2 (5 bases each). Trimming pared 6 bases from V and 3 bases from J, leaving 15 bases between. CDR1 and CDR2 from the germline V gene are SQVTM and ANQGSEA. The CDR3 spans 13 residues.

The V call is TRBV18, the J call TRBJ2-1, with a weak D call TRBD1 (6 bases). Germline CDR1 KGHSH, CDR2 LQKENI. Trimming removed 2 bases from V and 7 bases from J, with 15 bases in between. This CDR3 has 15 residues. The CDR3 DNA sequence: TGTGCCAGCTCACCATCACAGGGCCGCAGTAATGAGCAGTTCTTC. Encoded protein: CASSPSQGRSNEQFF.

This clonotype has at least ten counts. V and J are TRBV10-3 and TRBJ2-7, with 7 bases lining up with TRBD1. V shed 7 bases and J 4 bases; nucleotides not matched to a gene: 7. The CDR3 is 13 amino acids. The germline CDR1 and CDR2 sequences are ENHRY and SYGVKD. The CDR3 sequence is CAIKGQNPYEQYF. Here the CDR3 DNA reads TGTGCCATCAAGGGACAGAACCCGTACGAGCAGTACTTC.

This clonotype was detected only a few times. The chain carries TRBV18 and TRBJ2-2; the match to TRBD1 covers 9 bases. CDR3 length: 16 residues. V shed 3 bases, J shed 1 base, and the junction held 3 bases outside the gene matches. Germline V gene lookup returns CDR1 KGHSH and CDR2 LQKENI. CDR3 residues: CASSPPGQGNTGELFF. The CDR3 nucleotides read TGTGCCAGCTCACCTCCGGGACAGGGGAACACCGGGGAGCTGTTTTTT.

This clonotype was seen many times. The rearrangement links TRBV4-3 to TRBJ2-5; tentatively, D is TRBD2 (5 bases). The V gene lost 0 bases and the J gene lost 1 base, with 6 bases spanning the gap. CDR1 and CDR2 from the germline V gene are LGHNA and YSLEER. The CDR3 is 14 residues long. This CDR3 reads CASSQERAQETQYF. The DNA of the CDR3 is TGCGCCAGCAGCCAAGAGAGGGCCCAAGAGACCCAGTACTTC.

Only a few counts were recorded for this clonotype. V gene TRBV12-3 or TRBV12-4 combines with J gene TRBJ2-7, with no clear D. Trimming pared 2 bases from V and 2 bases from J, leaving 7 bases between. The CDR3 length is 13 residues. As DNA, the CDR3 is TGTGCCAGCAGTTTACTTGGGACCTACGAGCAGTACTTC. It yields the protein CASSLLGTYEQYF.

The gene calls are TRBV12-3 or TRBV12-4 and TRBJ2-5, with D uncertain. V was shortened by 3 bases and J by 3 bases, with 8 bases between the two germline ends. CDR3 length: 13 residues. The CDR3 loop reads CASSFQAEETQYF. In nucleotides, the CDR3 is TGTGCCAGCAGTTTTCAGGCAGAAGAGACCCAGTACTTC.

This clonotype appeared many times. The chain is built from TRBV20-1 and TRBJ2-1; TRBD2 aligns across 7 bases. Unmatched junction bases numbered 8, after V lost 3 bases and J lost 3 bases. Germline V CDR1 and CDR2: DFQATT, SNEGSKA (reference sequence). This CDR3 comprises 15 residues. Here the CDR3 DNA reads TGCAGTGCTAGCCTACGGCCTAGCGGCTACAATGAGCAGTTCTTC. As protein: CSASLRPSGYNEQFF.